The 28 T cell receptor beta chains below come from one sample, sequenced in a study of cytomegalovirus exposure and HLA in healthy donors. Primers for the PCR totalled 60 Vbeta and 13 Jbeta. Profiled with immunoSEQ multiplex PCR; TCRdb holds only in-frame clones, not every one. This sample's table reports 100,000 to 150,000 clones. Sequencing used PBMCs. The receptors originated from a woman in her thirties or forties in good health and CMV-seronegative.

V gene TRBV4-3 combines with J gene TRBJ2-3; D might be TRBD1 (6 bases). V was trimmed by 1 base and J by 1 base, leaving 15 bases between them. Germline CDR1 is LGHNA and CDR2 is YSLEER. There are 17 residues in the CDR3. The CDR3 DNA follows: TGCGCCAGCAGCCAAGGCCCTGACAGGCAGGGCACAGATACGCAGTATTTT. Amino acids: CASSQGPDRQGTDTQYF.

The genes are TRBV5-1 and TRBJ1-2, with TRBD1 matching over 9 bases. Per the germline V gene, CDR1 is SGHRS and CDR2 is YFSETQ. The CDR3 loop spans 15 amino acids. Trimming at V came to 0 bases and at J to 8 bases, leaving 8 bases not matched to a gene. CDR3 region: CASSLAGTGSNGYTF. The CDR3 nucleotides read TGCGCCAGCAGCTTGGCCGGGACAGGGTCGAACGGCTACACCTTC. Full variable domain (missing parts from reference TRBV5-1 and TRBJ1-2): KAGVTQTPRYLIKTRGQQVTLSCSPISGHRSVSWYQQTPGQGLQFLFEYFSETQRNKGNFPGRFSGRQFSNSRSEMNVSTLELGDSALYLCASSLAGTGSNGYTFGSGTRLTVV.

DNA for the CDR3: TGCGCCAGCAGCTTCGAGGAGGGCCCTCTCTCCTACGAGCAGTACTTC. This sequence encodes CASSFEEGPLSYEQYF. This chain links TRBV5-1 with TRBJ2-5; possible D gene TRBD2, 6 bases. The J call may be mistaken, given a closer DNA end match to TRBJ2-7. The germline V gene encodes CDR1 SGHRS and CDR2 YFSETQ. The CDR3 sequence is 16 residues long.

This chain joins TRBV28 and TRBJ1-2, with a weak D call TRBD1 (5 bases). The V gene lost 6 bases and the J gene lost 4 bases, with 6 bases spanning the gap. Germline CDR1 MDHEN, CDR2 SYDVKM. CDR3 size: 11 residues. The chain's CDR3 is CASRTGYGYTF. Here the CDR3 DNA reads TGTGCCAGCAGAACAGGCTATGGCTACACCTTC.

The chain has TRBV4-2 and TRBJ1-2, with a tentative D call TRBD1 (6 bases). V gave up 6 bases and J gave up 7 bases, with 12 bases separating them. From germline, CDR1 is LGHNA and CDR2 YNFKEQ. The CDR3 consists of 12 residues. This chain's CDR3 is CASSRGTSGYTF. The DNA of the CDR3 is TGTGCCAGCAGTCGTGGGACAAGTGGCTACACCTTC.

The chain employs TRBV7-6 and TRBJ2-2; perhaps TRBD1 as D (6 bases). In germline, CDR1 is SGHVS, CDR2 FNYEAQ. V was shortened by 2 bases and J by 4 bases, with 11 bases between the two germline ends. The CDR3 runs 15 residues. This chain's CDR3 is CASSLQSGVTGELFF. The CDR3 coding sequence is TGTGCCAGCAGCTTACAGTCAGGGGTCACCGGGGAGCTGTTTTTT.

The chain joins TRBV6-5 to TRBJ1-1; D is perhaps TRBD1 (6 bases). CDR3 length equals 14 residues. Germline V gene sequence: CDR1 MNHEY, CDR2 SVGAGI. The V end lost 6 bases, the J end lost 1 base, and 12 bases lay between the germline ends. The CDR3 is CASSLSTGNTEAFF. The CDR3 nucleotides are TGTGCCAGCAGCCTCTCGACAGGGAACACTGAAGCTTTCTTT.

The chain recombines TRBV9 with TRBJ2-5, with a possible D match to TRBD1 (6 bases). The CDR3 totals 15 residues. Germline loops: CDR1 SGDLS, CDR2 YYNGEE. V lost 4 bases and J 2 bases, leaving 15 bases between the germline ends. The CDR3 here is CASSPRARGQETQYF. CDR3 sequence (DNA): TGTGCCAGCAGCCCCCGGGCCAGGGGTCAAGAGACCCAGTACTTC.

The rearrangement links TRBV7-8 to TRBJ1-5, with TRBD1 matching 10 bases. Germline CDR1 reads SGHVS; CDR2 reads FQNEAQ. V gave up 6 bases and J gave up 8 bases; unmatched junction bases: 10. This CDR3 spans 15 amino acids. CDR3 amino acids: CASRPDRGLYEPQHF. CDR3 DNA: TGTGCCAGCAGACCCGACAGGGGGCTTTACGAGCCCCAGCATTTT. Full variable domain (outside the CDR3, taken from reference TRBV7-8 and TRBJ1-5): GAGVSQSPRYKVAKRGQDVALRCDPISGHVSLFWYQQALGQGPEFLTYFQNEAQLDKSGLPSDRFFAERPEGSVSTLKIQRTQQEDSAVYLCASRPDRGLYEPQHFGDGTRLSIL.

This chain joins TRBV18 and TRBJ1-1; TRBD1 aligns across 8 bases. The CDR3 spans 12 residues. CDR1 and CDR2 from the germline V gene are KGHSH and LQKENI. V shed 3 bases and J 10 bases; nucleotides not matched to a gene: 4. CDR3 protein: CASSPQQGGAFF. CDR3 nucleotide sequence: TGTGCCAGCTCACCTCAACAGGGGGGAGCTTTCTTT.

The genes are TRBV5-8 and TRBJ1-3, with D hard to call. V lost 6 bases and J 0 bases, leaving 16 bases between the germline ends. Germline-derived CDR1 and CDR2 are SGHTS and YDEGEE. This CDR3 has 16 amino acids. The CDR3 is CASTPMMKTSGNTIYF. The CDR3 DNA follows: TGTGCCAGCACCCCTATGATGAAAACCTCTGGAAACACCATATATTTT.

V usage is TRBV27 and J usage is TRBJ1-1, with D tentatively TRBD1 (6 bases). Per the germline V gene, CDR1 is MNHEY and CDR2 is SMNVEV (reference sequence). The V end was cut by 4 bases, the J end by 6 bases, with 15 bases between. The CDR3 is made up of 14 amino acids. Written as DNA, the CDR3 is TGTGCCAGCAGTTCCTACCAGGGGTATGCTGAAGCTTTCTTT. This gives the protein CASSSYQGYAEAFF.

The J gene is TRBJ1-1, the V gene TRBV6-6, with D possibly TRBD1 on 6 matching bases. The CDR3 runs to 13 residues. Germline lookup yields CDR1 MNHNY and CDR2 SVGAGI (reference sequence). With 4 bases removed from V and 1 base from J, the gap between germline ends came to 7 bases. The CDR3 loop reads CASSSGQNTEAFF. CDR3 in DNA: TGTGCCAGCAGTTCGGGACAGAACACTGAAGCTTTCTTT.

The rearrangement links TRBV6-6 to TRBJ2-5, with D possibly TRBD2 on 5 matching bases. V lost 0 bases and J lost 5, with 13 bases in between. The CDR3 spans 15 residues. The germline gives CDR1 MNHNY, CDR2 SVGAGI (reference sequence). The CDR3: CASSYSTLAGETQYF. The CDR3 region has the DNA TGTGCCAGCAGTTACTCGACTCTAGCTGGGGAGACCCAGTACTTC.

The rearrangement joins TRBV19 to TRBJ1-2, with D unclear. Looked up from germline, CDR1 is LNHDA and CDR2 is SQIVND (reference sequence). The V end lost 3 bases, the J end lost 8 bases, and 13 bases lay between the germline ends. The CDR3 is 13 amino acids. The CDR3 here is CASSIRRESGYTF. As DNA, the CDR3 is TGTGCCAGTAGTATCCGGCGGGAGAGCGGCTACACCTTC.

V and J are TRBV5-1 and TRBJ2-1; D ambiguous. CDR1 and CDR2 from the germline V gene are SGHRS and YFSETQ. CDR3 size: 15 residues. The germline V and J ends were trimmed by 5 bases and 1 base, with 13 bases remaining between them. This CDR3 reads CASRETERSYNEQFF. For the CDR3, the DNA is TGCGCCAGCAGGGAAACAGAACGTTCCTACAATGAGCAGTTCTTC.

Note on this clone: Sequence at one end of the junction differs from germline and may be a read error. The V and J genes are TRBV14 and TRBJ2-2; D is unresolved. This CDR3 has 13 residues. The V gene's germline CDR1 is SGHDN and CDR2 FVKESK. The CDR3 DNA is TGTGCCAGCAGCCAACAGAACCCCGGGGAGCTGTTTTTT. The encoded protein is CASSQQNPGELFF.

This chain links TRBV19 with TRBJ2-3; TRBD2 matches at 9 bases. The V gene end was trimmed by 7 bases and the J gene end by 0 bases; junction bases not matched to a gene: 2. Germline CDR1 reads LNHDA; CDR2 reads SQIVND (reference sequence). CDR3 length: 14 amino acids. The CDR3, as DNA: TGTGCCAGTAAGGGACTAGCTAGCACAGATACGCAGTATTTT. Its protein is CASKGLASTDTQYF.

The genes are TRBV27 and TRBJ2-7; TRBD1 agrees at 9 bases. The CDR3 spans 14 residues. CDR1 and CDR2 from the germline V gene are MNHEY and SMNVEV (reference sequence). The V segment lost 5 bases and the J segment 2 bases; nucleotides outside the gene matches: 4. This CDR3 reads CASSPRTGAYEQYV. CDR3 coding DNA: TGTGCCAGCAGTCCCAGGACAGGGGCCTACGAGCAGTACGTC.

In DNA, the CDR3 is TGTGCCAGCAGCTTAGAGTCAGAATTGAACACTGAAGCTTTCTTT. Its translation: CASSLESELNTEAFF. J is TRBJ1-1 and V is TRBV7-2; D gene unclear. The CDR3 sequence is 15 residues long. V gave up 1 base and J gave up 0 bases, with 9 bases separating them. Germline-derived CDR1 and CDR2 are SGHTA and FQGNSA.

This chain connects TRBV21-1 to TRBJ2-3; the table gives TRBD1 as D, unverified against the DNA. TRBV21-1 counts as a pseudogene. The CDR3 totals 21 residues. The CDR3: CASSKRGNPGQGALGTDTQYF. The CDR3 bases are TGTGCCAGCAGCAAAAGAGGGAATCCGGGACAGGGGGCTTTGGGCACAGATACGCAGTATTTT.

J is TRBJ2-5 and V is TRBV9; 10 bases line up with TRBD2. The CDR3 sequence is 16 residues long. With V trimmed by 3 bases and J by 2 bases, 7 bases remained unmatched. Germline loops: CDR1 SGDLS, CDR2 YYNGEE. CDR3 loop: CASSARTSGDQETQYF. Written as DNA, the CDR3 is TGTGCCAGCAGCGCCAGGACTAGCGGTGATCAAGAGACCCAGTACTTC.

The chain is built from TRBV11-1 and TRBJ2-3; TRBD2 agrees at 13 bases. Trimming removed 5 bases from V and 7 bases from J; junction bases left unmatched: 6. Per germline, CDR1 SGHAT and CDR2 FQDESV (reference sequence). The CDR3 has 15 residues. The DNA of the CDR3 is TGTGCCAGCAGCGTAACTAGCGGGGGGGCCTATACGCAGTATTTT. Translation: CASSVTSGGAYTQYF.

V usage is TRBV9 and J usage is TRBJ1-5; a possible D gene is TRBD1 (6 bases). The V end lost 4 bases, the J end lost 0 bases, and 14 bases lay between the germline ends. The CDR3 is 16 amino acids. Germline V gene lookup returns CDR1 SGDLS and CDR2 YYNGEE. CDR3 DNA: TGTGCCAGCAGCCCCAGGGGAGACTTTAGCAATCAGCCCCAGCATTTT. This codes for CASSPRGDFSNQPQHF.

The rearrangement joins TRBV9 to TRBJ2-2, with 9 bases lining up with TRBD2. The junction had 5 bases not matched to a gene; V was cut back by 0 bases and J by 5 bases. This CDR3 is 16 amino acids long. Germline-derived CDR1 and CDR2 are SGDLS and YYNGEE. CDR3 coding DNA: TGTGCCAGCAGCGTAGACCCCCTAGCGGGGACCGGGGAGCTGTTTTTT. It encodes CASSVDPLAGTGELFF.

V usage is TRBV7-2 and J usage is TRBJ1-1, with D possibly matching TRBD1 (5 bases). Germline lookup yields CDR1 SGHTA and CDR2 FQGNSA. Trimming shortened V by 5 bases and J by 10 bases, and 11 bases separated the two germline ends. The CDR3 is 11 residues long. In DNA form, the CDR3 reads TGTGCCAGCAGCCCCGGACAAGCAGCTTTCTTT. Amino acid sequence: CASSPGQAAFF.

The chain recombines TRBV14 with TRBJ1-2, with 11 bases matching TRBD1. V shed 4 bases and J 3 bases; nucleotides not matched to a gene: 10. CDR3 length: 17 residues. Germline CDR1 SGHDN, CDR2 FVKESK. The chain's CDR3 is CASSLRTGGLTDYGYTF. CDR3 coding DNA: TGTGCCAGCAGCCTCCGGACAGGGGGCTTGACAGACTATGGCTACACCTTC.

V and J are TRBV5-1 and TRBJ1-1; TRBD1 is a possible D gene (6 bases). Germline V gene data show CDR1 as SGHRS and CDR2 as YFSETQ. CDR3 size: 15 residues. V shed 4 bases and J shed 1 base, with 14 bases lying between them. Written as DNA, the CDR3 is TGCGCCAGCAGCCAGCTACAGGGATCGAACACTGAAGCTTTCTTT. This translates into CASSQLQGSNTEAFF.